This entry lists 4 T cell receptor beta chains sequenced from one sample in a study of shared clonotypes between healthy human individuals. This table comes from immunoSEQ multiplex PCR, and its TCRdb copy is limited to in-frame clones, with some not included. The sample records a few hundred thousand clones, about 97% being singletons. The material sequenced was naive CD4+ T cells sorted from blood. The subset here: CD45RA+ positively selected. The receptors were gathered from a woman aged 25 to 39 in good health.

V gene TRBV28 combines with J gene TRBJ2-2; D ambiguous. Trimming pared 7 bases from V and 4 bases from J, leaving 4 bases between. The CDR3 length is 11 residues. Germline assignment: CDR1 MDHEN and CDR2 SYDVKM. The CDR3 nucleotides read TGTGCCAGCACCTTCACCGGGGAGCTGTTTTTT. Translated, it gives CASTFTGELFF.

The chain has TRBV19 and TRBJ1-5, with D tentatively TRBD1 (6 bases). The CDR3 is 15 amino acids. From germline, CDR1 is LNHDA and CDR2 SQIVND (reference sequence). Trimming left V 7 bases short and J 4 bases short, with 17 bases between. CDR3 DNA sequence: TGTGCCAGTACCCCCGGACAGCCCGGGAATCAGCCCCAGCATTTT. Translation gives CASTPGQPGNQPQHF.

The CDR3 is CASSRRTSGSWETQYF. As DNA, the CDR3 is TGTGCCAGCAGCCGTCGGACTAGCGGGAGTTGGGAGACCCAGTACTTC. The V gene is TRBV11-2, the J gene TRBJ2-5; TRBD2 matches 13 bases. The V gene end was trimmed by 5 bases and the J gene end by 5 bases; junction bases not matched to a gene: 8. The CDR3 spans 16 residues. The V gene's germline CDR1 is SGHAT and CDR2 FQNNGV.

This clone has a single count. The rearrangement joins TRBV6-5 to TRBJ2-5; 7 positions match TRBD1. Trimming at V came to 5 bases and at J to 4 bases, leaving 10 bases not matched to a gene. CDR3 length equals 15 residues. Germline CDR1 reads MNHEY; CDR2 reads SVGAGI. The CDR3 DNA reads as TGTGCCAGCAGTACAACAGACAGGGTGGGAGAGACCCAGTACTTC. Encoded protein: CASSTTDRVGETQYF.